The 29 T cell receptor beta chains below were found in one sample sequenced in a study of tumor-infiltrating lymphocytes in localized non-small cell lung cancer. Method: immunoSEQ multiplex PCR; TCRdb's copy keeps in-frame clones and lacks some. The sample shows about 13,000 clones, roughly 72% of them seen only once. Specimen: uninvolved lung tissue not adjacent to the tumor. Source of these receptors: a human donor with non-small cell lung cancer.

The chain joins TRBV29-1 to TRBJ2-1; TRBD1 aligns across 8 bases. CDR1 and CDR2 from the germline V gene are SQVTM and ANQGSEA. V was pared by 2 bases and J by 2 bases, with 8 bases of the junction left unmatched. CDR3 size: 16 residues. In DNA, the CDR3 is TGCAGCGTTGAACCCCCGGACAGGGAAACCTACAATGAGCAGTTCTTC. Translating gives CSVEPPDRETYNEQFF.

The sample holds one count of this clone. This chain uses TRBV19 with TRBJ2-1, with 11 bases lining up with TRBD2. V lost 4 bases, J lost 7 bases, and 9 bases stayed unmatched. Germline V gene sequence: CDR1 LNHDA, CDR2 SQIVND (reference sequence). This CDR3 contains 16 residues. CDR3 sequence: CASSTPGLAVSNEQFF. DNA for the CDR3: TGTGCCAGTAGTACTCCGGGACTAGCGGTGTCTAATGAGCAGTTCTTC.

The rearrangement uses TRBV29-1 and TRBJ1-2; D gene ambiguous. In germline, CDR1 is SQVTM, CDR2 ANQGSEA. This CDR3 has 12 amino acids. Trimming took off 7 bases at V and 0 bases at J, with 9 bases between the two ends. Here the CDR3 DNA reads TGCAGCGGGGGAGCGACTAACTATGGCTACACCTTC. Protein: CSGGATNYGYTF.

This clone was counted between two and nine times. This chain uses TRBV30 with TRBJ2-2, with D possibly TRBD1 on 5 matching bases. Germline values: CDR1 GTSNPN, CDR2 SVGIG (reference sequence). This CDR3 comprises 13 residues. V was shortened by 4 bases and J by 5 bases, with 11 bases between the two germline ends. The DNA for the CDR3 is TGTGCCTGGATTAGGGGCTGGACCGGGGAGCTGTTTTTT. Its translation is CAWIRGWTGELFF.

The chain has TRBV11-2 and TRBJ2-7, with D perhaps being TRBD1 or TRBD2 (6 bases each). Between the trimmed V and J ends, which lost 2 bases and 0 bases, there was a span of 14 bases. Germline assignment: CDR1 SGHAT and CDR2 FQNNGV. The CDR3 sequence is 16 residues long. The CDR3 bases are TGTGCCAGCAGCTTAAGGGCACAGGGACTCTCCTACGAGCAGTACTTC. This translates into CASSLRAQGLSYEQYF.

This sequence joins TRBV7-2 and TRBJ1-4; TRBD1 might be the D (6 bases). The V and J ends lost 5 bases and 0 bases respectively, with 16 bases between them. The germline V gene encodes CDR1 SGHTA and CDR2 FQGNSA. The CDR3 runs 17 residues. CDR3 DNA sequence: TGTGCCAGCAGCCCGGTTGGGGGCTGGACAACTAATGAAAAACTGTTTTTT. This encodes CASSPVGGWTTNEKLFF.

The CDR3 reads CATLPGLAGESYEQYF. CDR3 nucleotides: TGTGCCACCCTACCGGGACTAGCGGGGGAGTCCTACGAGCAGTACTTC. The rearrangement uses TRBV2 and TRBJ2-7; 14 positions agree with TRBD2. V was pared by 10 bases and J by 1 base, with 9 bases of the junction left unmatched. The CDR3 totals 16 residues. Germline V gene lookup returns CDR1 SNHLY and CDR2 FYNNEI.

CDR3 in amino acids: CSVEGLAGTSGYNEQFF. DNA for the CDR3: TGCAGCGTTGAGGGACTAGCGGGGACCTCTGGGTACAATGAGCAGTTCTTC. The V and J genes are TRBV29-1 and TRBJ2-1, with 13 nucleotides matching TRBD2. Germline loops: CDR1 SQVTM, CDR2 ANQGSEA. V was clipped by 3 bases and J by 4 bases; unmatched bases: 9. The CDR3 loop spans 17 amino acids.

This rearrangement joins TRBV19 to TRBJ2-3, with D possibly matching TRBD2 (5 bases). CDR1 LNHDA and CDR2 SQIVND come from the germline V gene (reference sequence). The CDR3 runs to 16 residues. Trimming shortened V by 3 bases and J by 0 bases, and 13 bases separated the two germline ends. CDR3 nucleotides: TGTGCCAGTAGTATCGGACTGCGCTTTAGCACAGATACGCAGTATTTT. It specifies CASSIGLRFSTDTQYF.

This chain links TRBV30 with TRBJ2-3; TRBD1 aligns across 12 bases. Germline V gives CDR1 GTSNPN, CDR2 SVGIG (reference sequence). This CDR3 spans 15 amino acids. V lost 3 bases to trimming and J lost 5 bases; unmatched junction nucleotides: 6. The CDR3 protein is CAWSAGTGGRDTQYF. The CDR3 bases are TGTGCCTGGAGCGCCGGGACAGGGGGCCGAGATACGCAGTATTTT.

The chain has TRBV7-9 and TRBJ1-5; D is ambiguous. Germline V gives CDR1 SEHNR, CDR2 FQNEAQ (reference sequence). V shed 1 base and J shed 1 base, with 2 bases lying between them. This CDR3 has 13 residues. This chain's CDR3 is CASSLESNQPQHF. The DNA for the CDR3 is TGTGCCAGCAGCTTAGAGAGCAATCAGCCCCAGCATTTT.

This clone has only one observation. The V call is TRBV5-1, the J call TRBJ2-1; D may be TRBD1 (5 bases). CDR1 is SGHRS and CDR2 is YFSETQ in the germline V gene. The CDR3 length is 14 residues. The V end lost 0 bases, the J end lost 15 bases, and 19 bases lay between the germline ends. Here the CDR3 reads CASSLALAGQIWFF. In DNA form, the CDR3 reads TGCGCCAGCAGCTTGGCCTTGGCAGGGCAGATTTGGTTCTTC.

This chain connects TRBV13 to TRBJ2-1; D might be TRBD1 (5 bases). Trimming shortened V by 5 bases and J by 2 bases, and 7 bases separated the two germline ends. CDR1 is PRHDT, CDR2 FYEKMQ, per germline (reference sequence). This CDR3 is 13 amino acids long. CDR3 nucleotides: TGTGCCAGCAGCCCCAGGGCCTACAATGAGCAGTTCTTC. Protein: CASSPRAYNEQFF.

This chain uses TRBV15 with TRBJ2-1; maybe TRBD2 (6 bases). The V end was cut by 1 base, the J end by 3 bases, with 10 bases between. The V gene's germline CDR1 is LNHNV and CDR2 YYDKDF (reference sequence). CDR3 size: 15 residues. The CDR3 here is CATSRGGEFYNEQFF. In DNA, the CDR3 is TGTGCCACCAGCAGAGGGGGGGAATTCTACAATGAGCAGTTCTTC.

J is TRBJ2-6 and V is TRBV11-3, with 7 bases fitting TRBD1. There are 18 residues in the CDR3. Germline V gives CDR1 SGHNT, CDR2 YENEEA. Trimming at V came to 4 bases and at J to 2 bases, leaving 11 bases not matched to a gene. The chain's CDR3 is CASSSYRGSAPGANVLTF. The CDR3, as DNA: TGTGCCAGCAGCTCCTACAGGGGCTCTGCCCCTGGGGCCAACGTCCTGACTTTC.

The chain has TRBV5-4 and TRBJ2-1; D is possibly TRBD2 (6 bases). Per the germline V gene, CDR1 is SGHNT and CDR2 is YYREEE (reference sequence). V dropped 4 bases and J dropped 9 bases, with 23 bases sitting between them. The CDR3 runs 16 residues. CDR3: CASSIPRQGGVPEQFF. Here the CDR3 DNA reads TGTGCCAGCAGCATCCCGAGGCAGGGAGGTGTCCCTGAGCAGTTCTTC.

This clone is labeled medium-sized. The chain links TRBV7-2 to TRBJ2-5; maybe TRBD2 (7 bases). V lost 8 bases, J lost 0 bases, and 19 bases lay in between. This CDR3 has 16 amino acids. The germline V gene encodes CDR1 SGHTA and CDR2 FQGNSA. The CDR3 protein is CASSTPGAGDQETQYF. The CDR3 region has the DNA TGTGCCAGCTCCACCCCAGGGGCGGGGGACCAAGAGACCCAGTACTTC. The full variable domain, completed using reference TRBV7-2 and TRBJ2-5, is GAGVSQSPSNKVTEKGKDVELRCDPISGHTALYWYRQSLGQGLEFLIYFQGNSAPDKSGLPSDRFSAERTGGSVSTLTIQRTQQEDSAVYLCASSTPGAGDQETQYFGPGTRLLVL.

V gene TRBV6-5 combines with J gene TRBJ1-1; D is uncertain. The CDR3 has 13 amino acids. Germline CDR1 reads MNHEY; CDR2 reads SVGAGI. Between the trimmed V and J ends, which lost 4 bases and 6 bases, there was a span of 12 bases. In DNA, the CDR3 is TGTGCCAGCAGTTTTAGCTCAAGGGCTGAAGCTTTCTTT. Protein: CASSFSSRAEAFF.

J is TRBJ1-3 and V is TRBV9; D ambiguous. The V gene's germline CDR1 is SGDLS and CDR2 YYNGEE. This CDR3 is 13 amino acids long. The V end was cut by 6 bases, the J end by 0 bases, with 7 bases between. The CDR3 loop is CASTKSSGNTIYF. The CDR3 coding sequence is TGTGCCAGCACAAAGAGCTCTGGAAACACCATATATTTT.

CDR3 sequence reads: CASRDSAEQYF. The CDR3, as DNA: TGTGCCAGCAGGGACTCCGCCGAGCAGTACTTC. V and J are TRBV25-1 and TRBJ2-7; perhaps TRBD2 as D (5 bases). The germline CDR1 and CDR2 sequences are MGHDK and SYGVNS. This CDR3 has 11 amino acids. Trimming stripped 6 bases from V and 6 bases from J, with 9 bases between.

This chain joins TRBV14 and TRBJ1-6; D unclear. Germline V gene data show CDR1 as SGHDN and CDR2 as FVKESK. V was shortened by 0 bases and J by 10 bases, with 7 bases between the two germline ends. CDR3 length: 13 residues. DNA of the CDR3: TGTGCCAGCAGCCAAGATCAGTGGTCACCCCTCCACTTT. It specifies CASSQDQWSPLHF.

This chain connects TRBV6-5 to TRBJ1-2; D is unclear. Germline CDR1 and CDR2: MNHEY and SVGAGI. V was pared by 0 bases and J by 5 bases, with 10 bases between. The CDR3 consists of 14 residues. The CDR3: CASSYSGVGYGYTF. The CDR3 DNA reads as TGTGCCAGCAGTTACTCTGGGGTAGGGTATGGCTACACCTTC.

The chain couples TRBV7-8 to TRBJ2-7; no reliable D call. The CDR3 is 15 amino acids. Germline V gene lookup returns CDR1 SGHVS and CDR2 FQNEAQ. V shed 4 bases and J shed 0 bases, with 13 bases lying between them. The CDR3 is CASSSAARISYEQYF. The CDR3, as DNA: TGTGCCAGCAGCTCCGCAGCTAGAATCTCCTACGAGCAGTACTTC.

The chain carries TRBV2 and TRBJ2-1; TRBD2 aligns across 10 bases. The trim removed 3 bases at V and 7 bases at J, leaving 6 bases unmatched. Germline CDR1 is SNHLY and CDR2 is FYNNEI. The CDR3 length is 15 residues. The CDR3 DNA follows: TGTGCCAGCAGTGAGCAGCTAGCGGGGGCTAATGAGCAGTTCTTC. Protein: CASSEQLAGANEQFF. The whole variable domain, remainder taken from reference TRBV2 and TRBJ2-1, is EPEVTQTPSHQVTQMGQEVILRCVPISNHLYFYWYRQILGQKVEFLVSFYNNEISEKSEIFDDQFSVERPDGSNFTLKIRSTKLEDSAMYFCASSEQLAGANEQFFGPGTRLTVL.

This clone was seen only once. The chain employs TRBV11-1 and TRBJ2-7; tentatively, D is TRBD2 (6 bases). The CDR3 extends over 12 amino acids. Between the trimmed V and J ends, which lost 3 bases and 3 bases, there was a span of 6 bases. Germline lookup yields CDR1 SGHAT and CDR2 FQDESV (reference sequence). CDR3 nucleotide sequence: TGTGCCAGCAGCTTGACTAGCTACGAGCAGTACTTC. This gives the protein CASSLTSYEQYF. The whole variable domain, filled in from reference TRBV11-1 and TRBJ2-7, reads EAEVAQSPRYKITEKSQAVAFWCDPISGHATLYWYRQILGQGPELLVQFQDESVVDDSQLPKDRFSAERLKGVDSTLKIQPAELGDSAMYLCASSLTSYEQYFGPGTRLTVT.

The J gene is TRBJ1-2, the V gene TRBV6-1; D is perhaps TRBD1 (5 bases). CDR3 length: 16 residues. Germline V gene sequence: CDR1 MNHNS, CDR2 SASEGT. V lost 0 bases, J lost 4 bases, and 15 bases lay in between. The DNA for the CDR3 is TGTGCCAGCAGTGAAGCGAGGCGCCTTAGGGGCTATGGCTACACCTTC. Translated: CASSEARRLRGYGYTF.

The chain couples TRBV6-6 to TRBJ1-2; 7 bases fit TRBD1. Trimming removed 6 bases from V and 6 bases from J; junction bases left unmatched: 4. Per the germline V gene, CDR1 is MNHNY and CDR2 is SVGAGI (reference sequence). This CDR3 has 12 amino acids. The CDR3 sequence is CASSFGQDGYTF. The CDR3 nucleotides read TGTGCCAGCAGCTTTGGACAGGATGGCTACACCTTC.

The chain has TRBV10-1 and TRBJ2-3; D not certain. Per the germline V gene, CDR1 is WNHNN and CDR2 is SYGVQD (reference sequence). CDR3 size: 14 residues. V dropped 3 bases and J dropped 5 bases, with 12 bases sitting between them. In DNA form, the CDR3 reads TGCGCCAGCAGTGATCCGAGCAAAAGAGATACGCAGTATTTT. It is translated as CASSDPSKRDTQYF.

The chain uses TRBV5-1 and TRBJ1-4, with 7 bases identical to TRBD1. This CDR3 region has 15 residues. With 1 base clipped from V and 6 bases from J, the junction kept 6 bases outside the gene matches. The germline CDR1 and CDR2 sequences are SGHRS and YFSETQ. CDR3: CASSLRGDSYEKLFF. The CDR3 bases are TGCGCCAGCAGCTTGAGGGGGGACAGTTATGAAAAACTGTTTTTT.